These T cell receptor beta chains were read from a single sample in a study of OX40 agonist ivuxolimab in advanced cancers. Repertoires were generated with immunoSEQ multiplex PCR, while TCRdb's copy carries only in-frame clones and drops some. The table shows about 33,000 clones, with approximately 84% occurring only once. The input for sequencing was CD4+ or CD8+ T cells sorted from blood, taken in a trial of the OX40 agonist ivuxolimab. Receptors originate from an adult with an advanced solid tumor such as melanoma, head and neck, liver or kidney cancer. CDR3s include the opening cysteine and the closing phenylalanine or tryptophan. The order of the fields is CDR3 protein, CDR3 DNA, D gene, J gene, clone size, V gene. A D gene is named only where the DNA matches it firmly. The size of a clone is reported for some rows only, either as once, few or many, or as a class for expanded clones.

CDR3aa: CASSFTGKNSPLHF
CDR3nt: TGTGCCAGCAGCTTTACAGGGAAGAATTCACCCCTCCACTTT
d_gene: NA
j_gene: TRBJ1-6
abundance: NA
v_gene: TRBV13

CDR3aa: CASSQDPSGGAYNEQFF
CDR3nt: TGCGCCAGCAGCCAAGACCCGAGCGGGGGGGCCTACAATGAGCAGTTCTTC
d_gene: TRBD2
j_gene: TRBJ2-1
abundance: NA
v_gene: TRBV4-1

CDR3aa: CSARFGRGNQPQHF
CDR3nt: TGCAGCGCCCGCTTTGGCCGTGGCAATCAGCCCCAGCATTTT
d_gene: NA
j_gene: TRBJ1-5
abundance: NA
v_gene: TRBV29-1

CDR3aa: CASSVDGDVGELFF
CDR3nt: TGTGCCAGCAGTGTCGACGGGGACGTCGGGGAGCTGTTTTTT
d_gene: NA
j_gene: TRBJ2-2
abundance: NA
v_gene: TRBV9

CDR3aa: CASSIGLAGGSYEQYF
CDR3nt: TGTGCCAGTAGTATCGGCCTAGCGGGGGGCTCCTACGAGCAGTACTTC
d_gene: TRBD2
j_gene: TRBJ2-7
abundance: NA
v_gene: TRBV19

CDR3aa: CASSYRGRTYEQYF
CDR3nt: TGTGCCAGCAGTTACAGGGGAAGAACCTACGAGCAGTACTTC
d_gene: NA
j_gene: TRBJ2-7
abundance: NA
v_gene: TRBV6-5

CDR3aa: CASSLNPSTDTQYF
CDR3nt: TGTGCCAGCAGCCTCAACCCCAGCACAGATACGCAGTATTTT
d_gene: NA
j_gene: TRBJ2-3
abundance: NA
v_gene: TRBV7-9

CDR3aa: CAWSDEVRPHYEQYF
CDR3nt: TGTGCCTGGAGTGACGAGGTCCGGCCCCACTACGAGCAGTACTTC
d_gene: NA
j_gene: TRBJ2-7
abundance: once
v_gene: TRBV30

CDR3aa: CASSEREGVSTDTQYF
CDR3nt: TGTGCCAGCAGTGAAAGGGAAGGAGTAAGCACAGATACGCAGTATTTT
d_gene: NA
j_gene: TRBJ2-3
abundance: NA
v_gene: TRBV6-1

CDR3aa: CASSQGAFGEQYF
CDR3nt: TGTGCCAGCAGTCAGGGGGCGTTCGGAGAGCAGTACTTC
d_gene: TRBD1
j_gene: TRBJ2-7
abundance: once
v_gene: TRBV6-5

CDR3aa: CASDLEGAQFF
CDR3nt: TGTGCCTCGGACCTAGAGGGAGCCCAGTTCTTC
d_gene: NA
j_gene: TRBJ2-1
abundance: NA
v_gene: TRBV30

CDR3aa: CASGQGSYANVLTF
CDR3nt: TGTGCCAGCGGACAGGGATCGTATGCCAACGTCCTGACTTTC
d_gene: TRBD1
j_gene: TRBJ2-6
abundance: NA
v_gene: TRBV27

CDR3aa: CASGEDHIHEQYF
CDR3nt: TGTGCTAGTGGCGAAGACCATATTCACGAGCAGTACTTC
d_gene: NA
j_gene: TRBJ2-7
abundance: NA
v_gene: TRBV12-5

CDR3aa: CASSLGGNTEAFF
CDR3nt: TGTGCCAGCAGCTTAGGGGGGAACACTGAAGCTTTCTTT
d_gene: NA
j_gene: TRBJ1-1
abundance: few
v_gene: TRBV5-6

CDR3aa: CASSLGGGGTEAFF
CDR3nt: TGTGCCAGCAGCTTAGGAGGGGGAGGTACTGAAGCTTTCTTT
d_gene: NA
j_gene: TRBJ1-1
abundance: NA
v_gene: TRBV11-2

CDR3aa: CASSPPYQETQYF
CDR3nt: TGTGCCAGCAGCCCACCGTACCAAGAGACCCAGTACTTC
d_gene: NA
j_gene: TRBJ2-5
abundance: NA
v_gene: TRBV11-2

CDR3aa: CASSPGTLNPYEQYF
CDR3nt: TGTGCCAGCAGCCCTGGGACATTGAACCCCTACGAGCAGTACTTC
d_gene: NA
j_gene: TRBJ2-7
abundance: NA
v_gene: TRBV5-6

CDR3aa: CASSYSVDQPQHF
CDR3nt: TGTGCCAGCAGTTACTCAGTTGATCAGCCCCAGCATTTT
d_gene: NA
j_gene: TRBJ1-5
abundance: NA
v_gene: TRBV6-5

CDR3aa: CASSLGYSLGQGDEKLFF
CDR3nt: TGTGCCAGCAGCTTAGGGTACTCCCTCGGGCAGGGGGATGAAAAACTGTTTTTT
d_gene: TRBD1
j_gene: TRBJ1-4
abundance: NA
v_gene: TRBV7-6

CDR3aa: CASSLGTASAEAFF
CDR3nt: TGCGCCAGCAGCCTGGGGACAGCGTCCGCTGAAGCTTTCTTT
d_gene: TRBD1
j_gene: TRBJ1-1
abundance: few
v_gene: TRBV5-1

CDR3aa: CASSVRTGMNTEAFF
CDR3nt: TGTGCCAGCAGCGTCAGGACAGGAATGAACACTGAAGCTTTCTTT
d_gene: TRBD1
j_gene: TRBJ1-1
abundance: medium-sized
v_gene: TRBV9

CDR3aa: CASSQLEGQGQETQYF
CDR3nt: TGCGCCAGCAGCCAATTAGAGGGGCAGGGCCAAGAGACCCAGTACTTC
d_gene: NA
j_gene: TRBJ2-5
abundance: NA
v_gene: TRBV4-1

CDR3aa: CASTLYDRPTDTQYF
CDR3nt: TGTGCCAGCACATTATACGACAGGCCCACAGATACGCAGTATTTT
d_gene: NA
j_gene: TRBJ2-3
abundance: once
v_gene: TRBV28

CDR3aa: CAISSRGDSYEQYF
CDR3nt: TGTGCCATCAGCTCGCGGGGGGATTCCTACGAGCAGTACTTC
d_gene: TRBD2
j_gene: TRBJ2-7
abundance: NA
v_gene: TRBV10-3

CDR3aa: CASSLLYDYGYTF
CDR3nt: TGTGCCAGCAGTTTATTGTACGACTATGGCTACACCTTC
d_gene: NA
j_gene: TRBJ1-2
abundance: NA
v_gene: TRBV28

CDR3aa: CASNSGGADTQYF
CDR3nt: TGTGCCAGCAATAGCGGGGGGGCGGATACGCAGTATTTT
d_gene: TRBD2
j_gene: TRBJ2-3
abundance: NA
v_gene: TRBV7-3

CDR3aa: CASSIGREQTQYF
CDR3nt: TGTGCCAGTAGTATAGGTAGGGAACAGACCCAGTACTTC
d_gene: NA
j_gene: TRBJ2-5
abundance: NA
v_gene: TRBV19

CDR3aa: CASSQGQGRLTGELFF
CDR3nt: TGCGCCAGCAGCCAAGGACAGGGGCGTTTGACCGGGGAGCTGTTTTTT
d_gene: TRBD1
j_gene: TRBJ2-2
abundance: once
v_gene: TRBV4-3

CDR3aa: CASSIAWGQIYEQYF
CDR3nt: TGTGCCAGTAGTATAGCTTGGGGACAAATCTACGAGCAGTACTTC
d_gene: NA
j_gene: TRBJ2-7
abundance: once
v_gene: TRBV19

CDR3aa: CASSPGISNQPQHF
CDR3nt: TGTGCCAGCAGTCCCGGGATAAGCAATCAGCCCCAGCATTTT
d_gene: NA
j_gene: TRBJ1-5
abundance: NA
v_gene: TRBV6-1

CDR3aa: CASSWTSGRPRSYNEQFF
CDR3nt: TGTGCCAGTAGCTGGACTAGCGGGAGGCCCCGCTCCTACAATGAGCAGTTCTTC
d_gene: TRBD2
j_gene: TRBJ2-1
abundance: NA
v_gene: TRBV19

CDR3aa: CASSLYPNQETQYF
CDR3nt: TGTGCCAGTTCTCTATACCCGAACCAAGAGACCCAGTACTTC
d_gene: NA
j_gene: TRBJ2-5
abundance: NA
v_gene: TRBV19

CDR3aa: CASSSFGLAAYSEEQFF
CDR3nt: TGTGCCAGCAGCTCTTTCGGACTAGCGGCCTATTCTGAGGAGCAGTTCTTC
d_gene: TRBD2
j_gene: TRBJ2-1
abundance: NA
v_gene: TRBV7-2

CDR3aa: CASSEYGRNTEAFF
CDR3nt: TGTGCCAGCAGTGAATATGGCAGGAACACTGAAGCTTTCTTT
d_gene: NA
j_gene: TRBJ1-1
abundance: NA
v_gene: TRBV2

CDR3aa: CASSQGRGPYEQYF
CDR3nt: TGCGCCAGCAGCCAAGGGCGGGGTCCATACGAGCAGTACTTC
d_gene: NA
j_gene: TRBJ2-7
abundance: NA
v_gene: TRBV4-1

CDR3aa: CASSPPRSDRVAIYTEAFF
CDR3nt: TGTGCCAGCAGTCCCCCTCGAAGCGACAGGGTAGCAATTTACACTGAAGCTTTCTTT
d_gene: TRBD1
j_gene: TRBJ1-1
abundance: NA
v_gene: TRBV28

CDR3aa: CASSPTSGGQETQYF
CDR3nt: TGTGCCAGCAGCCCCACTAGCGGGGGCCAAGAGACCCAGTACTTC
d_gene: TRBD2
j_gene: TRBJ2-5
abundance: few
v_gene: TRBV11-2

CDR3aa: CASSSLDRGTEAFF
CDR3nt: TGTGCCAGCAGCAGCCTTGACAGGGGCACTGAAGCTTTCTTT
d_gene: TRBD1
j_gene: TRBJ1-1
abundance: NA
v_gene: TRBV9

CDR3aa: CASSIGSEENIQYF
CDR3nt: TGTGCCAGTAGTATAGGATCGGAGGAAAACATTCAGTACTTC
d_gene: NA
j_gene: TRBJ2-4
abundance: NA
v_gene: TRBV19

CDR3aa: CAWSQGTWYGAGETQYF
CDR3nt: TGTGCCTGGTCCCAGGGGACCTGGTATGGGGCCGGGGAGACCCAGTACTTC
d_gene: NA
j_gene: TRBJ2-5
abundance: NA
v_gene: TRBV30

CDR3aa: CAISESSRGPKLYEQYF
CDR3nt: TGTGCCATCAGTGAGTCCTCTCGCGGTCCCAAGCTCTACGAGCAGTACTTC
d_gene: NA
j_gene: TRBJ2-7
abundance: NA
v_gene: TRBV10-3

CDR3aa: CASSLGLSYNEQFF
CDR3nt: TGTGCCAGCAGCTTAGGGCTATCCTACAATGAGCAGTTCTTC
d_gene: NA
j_gene: TRBJ2-1
abundance: few
v_gene: TRBV7-9

CDR3aa: CASSLPGGDTEAFF
CDR3nt: TGTGCCAGCAGCTTACCAGGGGGTGACACTGAAGCTTTCTTT
d_gene: TRBD1
j_gene: TRBJ1-1
abundance: few
v_gene: TRBV7-8